This entry lists 13 T cell receptor beta chains sequenced from one sample in a study of blood T cell repertoires in COVID-19. TCRdb's table, derived via immunoSEQ multiplex PCR, lists solely in-frame clones and lacks some. The sample has under 300,000 clones; about 83% are singletons. The sequencing sample was made of peripheral blood. The receptors stem from a human donor in a cohort sampled during active COVID-19.

The chain joins TRBV28 to TRBJ2-1, with TRBD2 as a possible D gene (5 bases). Germline V gene lookup returns CDR1 MDHEN and CDR2 SYDVKM. This CDR3 region has 11 residues. Trimming left V 5 bases short and J 9 bases short, with 8 bases between. The CDR3 region is CASSQRVEQFF. CDR3 nucleotides: TGTGCCAGCAGTCAGAGGGTTGAGCAGTTCTTC.

The chain carries TRBV19 and TRBJ1-5, with 9 bases identical to TRBD1. The germline gives CDR1 LNHDA, CDR2 SQIVND (reference sequence). J gave up 7 bases and V 3 bases, and 7 bases lay outside the gene matches. This CDR3 is built from 15 residues. The CDR3: CASSIEGTGIQPQHF. The CDR3 bases are TGTGCCAGTAGTATTGAAGGGACAGGGATCCAGCCCCAGCATTTT.

This clone was counted many times. The chain combines TRBV7-9 with TRBJ1-4; D remains ambiguous. Germline-derived CDR1 and CDR2 are SEHNR and FQNEAQ (reference sequence). The CDR3 consists of 14 residues. Trimming removed 5 bases from V and 0 bases from J, with 7 bases in between. The CDR3 DNA sequence: TGTGCCAGCAGCCCGTTTCCAACTAATGAAAAACTGTTTTTT. Residues: CASSPFPTNEKLFF.

The chain has TRBV20-1 and TRBJ1-2; the match to TRBD1 covers 7 bases. V dropped 4 bases and J dropped 10; count of bases not matched to a gene: 6. Germline lookup yields CDR1 DFQATT and CDR2 SNEGSKA (reference sequence). The CDR3 is 11 residues long. The CDR3 DNA reads TGCAGTGCTAACCCGACAGGGTACTACACCTTC. Its protein is CSANPTGYYTF.

This sequence joins TRBV19 and TRBJ2-3; weak D call: TRBD2 (5 bases). Germline lookup yields CDR1 LNHDA and CDR2 SQIVND (reference sequence). Trimming left V 6 bases short and J 0 bases short, with 10 bases between. This CDR3 contains 14 residues. In DNA form, the CDR3 reads TGTGCCAGTAGGGAGGTTGGTAGCACAGATACGCAGTATTTT. It encodes CASREVGSTDTQYF. The full variable domain, with the rest looked up from reference TRBV19 and TRBJ2-3, is DGGITQSPKYLFRKEGQNVTLSCEQNLNHDAMYWYRQDPGQGLRLIYYSQIVNDFQKGDIAEGYSVSREKKESFPLTVTSAQKNPTAFYLCASREVGSTDTQYFGPGTRLTVL.

As to this clone: One end of the junction varies from germline; a read error may be responsible. The rearrangement uses TRBV30 and TRBJ1-5; D call uncertain. There are 14 residues in the CDR3. CDR1 and CDR2 from the germline V gene are GTSNPN and SVGIG (reference sequence). The chain's CDR3 is CVWSVRRVNQPQHF. The CDR3 DNA reads as TGTGTCTGGAGTGTACGGAGAGTCAATCAGCCCCAGCATTTT.

The genes are TRBV7-9 and TRBJ2-2; TRBD2 matches at 7 bases. J gave up 3 bases and V 7 bases, and 14 bases lay outside the gene matches. CDR1 is SEHNR, CDR2 FQNEAQ, per germline (reference sequence). The length of the CDR3 is 17 residues. The CDR3 DNA reads TGTGCCAGCACCCCCGCTTACGGGGGAGGGGACACCGGGGAGCTGTTTTTT. This gives the protein CASTPAYGGGDTGELFF.

This clone was seen only once. Here the CDR3 DNA reads TGTGCCAGCAGCTGGTCCCCGGGTCCACTCCCCCTGTACACTGAAGCTTTCTTT. Translating gives CASSWSPGPLPLYTEAFF. V usage is TRBV5-5 and J usage is TRBJ1-1; D gene uncertain. V was shortened by 3 bases and J by 3 bases, with 24 bases between the two germline ends. CDR1 is SGHKS and CDR2 is YYEKEE in the germline V gene (reference sequence). The CDR3 sequence is 18 residues long.

The sample holds one count of this clone. This sequence joins TRBV18 and TRBJ1-1; 7 bases line up with TRBD1. V was clipped by 0 bases and J by 6 bases; unmatched bases: 4. Germline CDR1 and CDR2: KGHSH and LQKENI. The CDR3 consists of 14 residues. CDR3 residues: CASSPPSGQAEAFF. DNA for the CDR3: TGTGCCAGCTCACCACCGTCTGGACAGGCTGAAGCTTTCTTT.

The chain combines TRBV6-1 with TRBJ1-6; no reliable D call. Trimming took 1 base from V and 5 from J, leaving 9 bases between them. Germline values: CDR1 MNHNS, CDR2 SASEGT. The CDR3 covers 15 residues. CDR3 DNA: TGTGCCAGCAGTGAAGTGGGGAGGAATAATTCACCCCTCCACTTT. Its protein product is CASSEVGRNNSPLHF.

The chain is built from TRBV12-5 and TRBJ2-7; D is perhaps TRBD1 (6 bases). The length of the CDR3 is 16 residues. Germline V gene data show CDR1 as LGHNT and CDR2 as FRNRAP. The ends were cut back, 0 bases at V and 1 base at J, with 13 bases in the middle. CDR3 amino acids: CASGLVTGKGSYEQYF. The CDR3 DNA is TGTGCTAGTGGTTTGGTAACAGGGAAGGGGTCCTACGAGCAGTACTTC.

The rearrangement uses TRBV10-3 and TRBJ1-2, with TRBD1 matching over 7 bases. This CDR3 contains 14 residues. CDR1 is ENHRY, CDR2 SYGVKD, per germline. With V trimmed by 6 bases and J by 1 base, 5 bases remained unmatched. The CDR3, as DNA: TGTGCCATCAGGGGGACAGCGGATAACTATGGCTACACCTTC. This codes for CAIRGTADNYGYTF.

The chain employs TRBV5-4 and TRBJ2-5; 14 bases align to TRBD2. The J segment lost 4 bases and the V segment lost 4 bases, leaving 3 bases of the junction unmatched. This CDR3 is 15 amino acids long. Germline loops: CDR1 SGHNT, CDR2 YYREEE (reference sequence). In DNA, the CDR3 is TGTGCCAGCAGCCTAGGGACTAGCGGGGGAGAGACCCAGTACTTC. It translates to CASSLGTSGGETQYF.